This T cell receptor beta chain was captured in a study of Ad26.COV2.S vaccination and SARS-CoV-2 variants. Produced via immunoSEQ multiplex PCR; TCRdb's table is partial and in-frame only. The sample records about 370,000 clones, about 88% being singletons. There are a few counts of this clone. V lost 5 bases to trimming and J lost 4 bases; unmatched junction nucleotides: 7. The V gene's germline CDR1 is WSHSY and CDR2 SAAADI. The CDR3 extends over 15 amino acids. The treatment: roughly 18 received Ad26.COV2.S at low or high dose, single or two shots; about five received placebo; per-sample allocation not given. It was on day 63 after the first vaccine or placebo injection that samples were taken. An 18-55-year-old adult in Boston served as donor.

The TCR comes from a person between 18 and 65 years old who received the Ad26.COV2.S COVID-19 vaccine or a placebo. Sequencing used peripheral blood, obtained in a trial of Ad26.COV2.S vaccine versus placebo. V gene TRBV10-2 combines with J gene TRBJ2-1, with 8 bases aligning to TRBD2. This chain's CDR3 is CASSKRERVYNEQFF. CDR3 in DNA: TGCGCCAGCAGTAAGCGGGAGAGGGTATACAATGAGCAGTTCTTC.